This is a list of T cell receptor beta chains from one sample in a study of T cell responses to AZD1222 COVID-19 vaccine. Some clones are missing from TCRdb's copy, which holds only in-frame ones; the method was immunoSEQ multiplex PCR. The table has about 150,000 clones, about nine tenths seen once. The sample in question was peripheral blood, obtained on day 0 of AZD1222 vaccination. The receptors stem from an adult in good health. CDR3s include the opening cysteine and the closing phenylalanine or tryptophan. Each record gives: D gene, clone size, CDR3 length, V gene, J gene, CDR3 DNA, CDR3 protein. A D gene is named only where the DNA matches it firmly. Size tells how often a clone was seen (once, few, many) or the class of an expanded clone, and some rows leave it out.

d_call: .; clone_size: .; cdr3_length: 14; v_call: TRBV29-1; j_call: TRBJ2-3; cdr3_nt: TGCAGCGTAGGAGGGGGGCAGGGTAAAGATACGCAGTATTTT; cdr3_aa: CSVGGGQGKDTQYF
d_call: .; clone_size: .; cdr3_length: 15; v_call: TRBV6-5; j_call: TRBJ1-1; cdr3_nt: TGTGCCAGCAGCCGATCCGGGAACAAGAACACTGAAGCTTTCTTT; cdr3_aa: CASSRSGNKNTEAFF
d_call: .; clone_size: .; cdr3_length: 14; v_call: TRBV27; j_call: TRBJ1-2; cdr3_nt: TGTGCCAGCAGTTTCCAGGGTACGGCCGGTGGCTACACCTTC; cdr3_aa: CASSFQGTAGGYTF
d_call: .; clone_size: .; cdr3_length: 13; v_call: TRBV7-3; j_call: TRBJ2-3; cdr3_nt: TGTGCCAGCAGCCCAGGGGGGTTTGATACGCAGTATTTT; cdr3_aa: CASSPGGFDTQYF
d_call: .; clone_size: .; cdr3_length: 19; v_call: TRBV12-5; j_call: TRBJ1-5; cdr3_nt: TGTGCTAGTGGTCAGGGACCCGTCACGAACAAAGGGAGCAATCAGCCCCAGCATTTT; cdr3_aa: CASGQGPVTNKGSNQPQHF
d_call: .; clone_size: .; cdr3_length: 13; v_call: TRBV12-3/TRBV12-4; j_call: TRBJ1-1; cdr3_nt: TGTGCCAGCAGTTTGGGCAGGGCCACTGAAGCTTTCTTT; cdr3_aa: CASSLGRATEAFF
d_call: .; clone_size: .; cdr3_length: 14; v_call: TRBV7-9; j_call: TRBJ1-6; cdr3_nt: TGTGCCAGCAGCCCCACGACAGGTTTATCACCCCTCCACTTT; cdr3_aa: CASSPTTGLSPLHF
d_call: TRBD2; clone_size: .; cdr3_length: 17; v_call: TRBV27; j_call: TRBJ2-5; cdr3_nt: TGTGCCAGCAGTTTATCCACGGGAGGTGGGGGGAGGGAGACCCAGTACTTC; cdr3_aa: CASSLSTGGGGRETQYF
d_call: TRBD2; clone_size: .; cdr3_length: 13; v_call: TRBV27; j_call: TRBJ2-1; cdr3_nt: TGTGCCAGCAGTAAGTACCGGGAGGGTGAGCAGTTCTTC; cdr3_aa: CASSKYREGEQFF
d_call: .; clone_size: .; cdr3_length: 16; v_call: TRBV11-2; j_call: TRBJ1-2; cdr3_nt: TGTGCCAGCAGCTTAGGGTCAGGAGGGTCGTTGAAGGGCTACACCTTC; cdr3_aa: CASSLGSGGSLKGYTF
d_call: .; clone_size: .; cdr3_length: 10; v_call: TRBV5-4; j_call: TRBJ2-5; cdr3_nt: TGTGCCAGCGGCGCCCAGACCCAGTACTTC; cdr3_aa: CASGAQTQYF
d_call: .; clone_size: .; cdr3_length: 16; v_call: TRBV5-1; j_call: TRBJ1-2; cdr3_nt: TGCGCCAGCAGGGTGTACGAACTGGAGCTCGGGTATGGCTACACCTTC; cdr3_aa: CASRVYELELGYGYTF
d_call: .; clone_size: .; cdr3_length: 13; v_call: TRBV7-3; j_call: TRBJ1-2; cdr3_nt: TGTGCCAGCTCCCCAGTGGGCGGGAGTGGCTACACCTTC; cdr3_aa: CASSPVGGSGYTF
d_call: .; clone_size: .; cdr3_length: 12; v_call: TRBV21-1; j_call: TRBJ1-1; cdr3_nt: TGTGCCAGCAGGCCCAGGAGGACTGAAGCTTTCTTT; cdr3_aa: CASRPRRTEAFF
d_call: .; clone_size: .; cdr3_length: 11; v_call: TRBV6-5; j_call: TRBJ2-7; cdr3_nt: TGTGCCAGCACAAAAGGCGTCGAGCAGTACTTC; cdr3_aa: CASTKGVEQYF
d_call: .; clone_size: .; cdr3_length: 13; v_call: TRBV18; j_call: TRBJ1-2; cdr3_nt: TGTGCCAGCTCACCCATGGAGAACTATGGCTACACCTTC; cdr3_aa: CASSPMENYGYTF
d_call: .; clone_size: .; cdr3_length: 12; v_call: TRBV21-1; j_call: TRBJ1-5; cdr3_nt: TGTGCCAGCATCGACAGGGAGCAGCCCCAGCATTTT; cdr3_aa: CASIDREQPQHF
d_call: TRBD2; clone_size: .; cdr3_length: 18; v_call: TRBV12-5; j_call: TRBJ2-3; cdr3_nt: TGTGCTAGTGGTTTCTCTGGGACTTCTAGCGGGAGCACAGATACGCAGTATTTT; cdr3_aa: CASGFSGTSSGSTDTQYF
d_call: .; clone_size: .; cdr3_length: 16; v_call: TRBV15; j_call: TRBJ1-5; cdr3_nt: TGTGCCACCAGCCCTACATCTGGGTCCTCGGGTCAGCCCCAGCATTTT; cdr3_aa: CATSPTSGSSGQPQHF
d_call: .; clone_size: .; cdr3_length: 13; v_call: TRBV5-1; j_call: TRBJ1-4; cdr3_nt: TGCGCCAGCAGCAGGGGGGTATATGAAAAACTGTTTTTT; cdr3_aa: CASSRGVYEKLFF
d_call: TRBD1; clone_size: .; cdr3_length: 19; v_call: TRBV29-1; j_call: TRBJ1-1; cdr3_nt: TGCAGCGTTGAAGACCCCCCCGGGACAGGGAGGGGCATGAACACTGAAGCTTTCTTT; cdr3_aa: CSVEDPPGTGRGMNTEAFF
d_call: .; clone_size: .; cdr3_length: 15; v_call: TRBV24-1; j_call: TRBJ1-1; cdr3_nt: TGTGCCACCAGTGATTCGCGATCCAGTGGCACTGAAGCTTTCTTT; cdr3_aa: CATSDSRSSGTEAFF
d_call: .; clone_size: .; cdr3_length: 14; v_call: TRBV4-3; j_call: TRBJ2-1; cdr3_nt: TGCGCCAGCAGCCAAGAGGTAGAATACAATGAGCAGTTCTTC; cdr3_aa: CASSQEVEYNEQFF
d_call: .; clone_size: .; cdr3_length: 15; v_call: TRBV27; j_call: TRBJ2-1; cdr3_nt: TGTGCCAGCAGTATAAGTTACAGGGTCGACGATGAGCAGTTCTTC; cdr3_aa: CASSISYRVDDEQFF
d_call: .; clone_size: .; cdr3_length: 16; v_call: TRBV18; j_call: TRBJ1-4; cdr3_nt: TGTGCCAGCTCACCACAGGGACGGCTCTCTAATGAAAAACTGTTTTTT; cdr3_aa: CASSPQGRLSNEKLFF
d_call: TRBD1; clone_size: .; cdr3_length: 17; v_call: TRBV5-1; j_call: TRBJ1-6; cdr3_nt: TGCGCCAGCAGCAAGACACCGGGACAGGGAACGAATTCACCCCTCCACTTT; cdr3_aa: CASSKTPGQGTNSPLHF
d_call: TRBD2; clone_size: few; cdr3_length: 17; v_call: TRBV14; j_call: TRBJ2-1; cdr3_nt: TGTGCCAGCAGCGCCGGAATAGCGGCGCGGGGGTACAATGAGCAGTTCTTC; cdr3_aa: CASSAGIAARGYNEQFF
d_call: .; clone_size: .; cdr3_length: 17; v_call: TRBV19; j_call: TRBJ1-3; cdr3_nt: TGTGCCAGTAGTTCTCTAGTCAGCCCGGCGCCTGGAAACACCATATATTTT; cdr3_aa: CASSSLVSPAPGNTIYF
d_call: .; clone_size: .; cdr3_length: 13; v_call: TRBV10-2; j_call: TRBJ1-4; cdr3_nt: TGCGCCAGCAGTGGGGGTGTCGGTGAAAAACTGTTTTTT; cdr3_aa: CASSGGVGEKLFF
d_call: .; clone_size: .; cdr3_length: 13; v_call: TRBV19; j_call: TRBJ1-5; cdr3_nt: TGTGCCAGTAGTGCCCCAGGGTTTCAGCCCCAGCATTTT; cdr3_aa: CASSAPGFQPQHF
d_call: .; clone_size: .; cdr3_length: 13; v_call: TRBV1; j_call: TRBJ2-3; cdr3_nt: TGCACCAGCAGCCAAGAACTGGGGGGAACGCAGTATTTT; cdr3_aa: CTSSQELGGTQYF
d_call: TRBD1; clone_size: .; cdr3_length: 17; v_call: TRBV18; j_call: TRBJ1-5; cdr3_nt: TGTGCCAGCTCACCACCCCGGACAGGGGGAGTCTATCAGCCCCAGCATTTT; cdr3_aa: CASSPPRTGGVYQPQHF
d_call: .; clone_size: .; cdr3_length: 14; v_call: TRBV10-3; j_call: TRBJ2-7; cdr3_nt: TGTGCCATCAGTGAGGTACAAGAAGGCTACGAGCAGTACTTC; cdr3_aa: CAISEVQEGYEQYF
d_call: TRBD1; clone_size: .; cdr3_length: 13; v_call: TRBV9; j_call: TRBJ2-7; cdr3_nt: TGTGCCAGCAGCTTCCGACAGGGGGACGAGCAGTACTTC; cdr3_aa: CASSFRQGDEQYF
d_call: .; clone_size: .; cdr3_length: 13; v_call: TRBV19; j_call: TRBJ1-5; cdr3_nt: TGTGCCGCCCGCGGGGGTACCAATCAGCCCCAGCATTTT; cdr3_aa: CAARGGTNQPQHF
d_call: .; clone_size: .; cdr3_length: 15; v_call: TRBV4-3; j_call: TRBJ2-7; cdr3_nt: TGCGCCAGCAGCCAAGATACCGCCCGCTCCTACGAGCAGTACTTC; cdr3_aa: CASSQDTARSYEQYF
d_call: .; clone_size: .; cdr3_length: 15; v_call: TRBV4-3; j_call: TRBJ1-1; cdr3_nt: TGCGCCAGCAGCCAAGATCAGCCGGGTCTCCCTGAAGCTTTCTTT; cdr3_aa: CASSQDQPGLPEAFF
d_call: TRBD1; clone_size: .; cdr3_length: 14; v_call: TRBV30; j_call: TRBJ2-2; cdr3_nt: TGTGCCTGGAGTCTTGGGACAGGGGAAAGTGAGCTGTTTTTT; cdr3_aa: CAWSLGTGESELFF
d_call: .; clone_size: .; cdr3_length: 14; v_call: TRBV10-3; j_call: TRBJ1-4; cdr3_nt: TGTGCCATCAGTGAGGGGGATTTAGAAGAAAAACTGTTTTTT; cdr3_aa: CAISEGDLEEKLFF
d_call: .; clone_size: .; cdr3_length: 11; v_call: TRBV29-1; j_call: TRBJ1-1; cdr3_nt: TGCAGCGTTGGGGAAAACACTGAAGCTTTCTTT; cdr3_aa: CSVGENTEAFF
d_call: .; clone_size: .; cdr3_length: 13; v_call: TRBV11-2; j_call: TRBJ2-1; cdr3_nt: TGTGCCAGCAGCTTAACAGTGGGCGATGAGCAGTTCTTC; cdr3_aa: CASSLTVGDEQFF
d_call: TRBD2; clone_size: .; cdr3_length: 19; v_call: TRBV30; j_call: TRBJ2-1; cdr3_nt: TGTGCCTGGAGTCCAAGGAGACTAGCGGGAGGTAGGACCTGGGATGAGCAGTTCTTC; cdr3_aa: CAWSPRRLAGGRTWDEQFF
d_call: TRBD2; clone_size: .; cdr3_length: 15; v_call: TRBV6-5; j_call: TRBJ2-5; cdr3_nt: TGTGCCAGCAGTCCTGCGGGGGGGCCAGGGGAGACCCAGTACTTC; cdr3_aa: CASSPAGGPGETQYF
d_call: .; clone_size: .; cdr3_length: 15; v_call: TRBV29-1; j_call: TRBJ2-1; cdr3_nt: TGCAGCGTTGAAAGAGGCCCTAGCTCCTACAATGAGCAGTTCTTC; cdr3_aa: CSVERGPSSYNEQFF
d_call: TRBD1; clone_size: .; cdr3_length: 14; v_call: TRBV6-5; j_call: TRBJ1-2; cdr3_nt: TGTGCCAGCAGCGGACAGGGAGCTAACTATGGCTACACCTTC; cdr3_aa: CASSGQGANYGYTF
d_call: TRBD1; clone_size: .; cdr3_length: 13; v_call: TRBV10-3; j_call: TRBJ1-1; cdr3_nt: TGTGCCACACAGGGGTGGACGAACACTGAAGCTTTCTTT; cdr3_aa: CATQGWTNTEAFF
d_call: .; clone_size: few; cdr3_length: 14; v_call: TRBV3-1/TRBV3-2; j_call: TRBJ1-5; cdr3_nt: TGTGCCAGCAGCCCTTCTGGGTCAAATCAGCCCCAGCATTTT; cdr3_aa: CASSPSGSNQPQHF
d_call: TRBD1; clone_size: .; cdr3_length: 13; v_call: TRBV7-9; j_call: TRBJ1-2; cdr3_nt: TGTGCCGCACGCACCGGGACAGGGGATGGCTACACCTTC; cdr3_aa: CAARTGTGDGYTF
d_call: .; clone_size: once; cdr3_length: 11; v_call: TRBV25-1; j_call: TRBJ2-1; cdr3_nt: TGTGCCAGCAGCCGTTACAATGAGCAGTTCTTC; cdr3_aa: CASSRYNEQFF
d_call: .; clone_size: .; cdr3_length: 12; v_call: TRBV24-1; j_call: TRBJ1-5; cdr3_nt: TGTGCCATTCCCCGGGAAAATCAGCCCCAGCATTTT; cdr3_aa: CAIPRENQPQHF
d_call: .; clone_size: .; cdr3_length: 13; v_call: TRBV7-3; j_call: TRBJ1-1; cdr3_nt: TGTGCCAGCAGCTTAAGACAAAACACTGAAGCTTTCTTT; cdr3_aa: CASSLRQNTEAFF
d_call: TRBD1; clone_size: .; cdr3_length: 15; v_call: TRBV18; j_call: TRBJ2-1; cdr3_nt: TGTGCCAGCTCCTCCGGGACAGGCTCCTACAATGAGCAGTTCTTC; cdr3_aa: CASSSGTGSYNEQFF
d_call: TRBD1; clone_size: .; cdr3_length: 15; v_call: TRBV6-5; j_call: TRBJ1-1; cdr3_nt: TGTGCCAGCAGTTTAAAGGACAGGGTGAATACTGAAGCTTTCTTT; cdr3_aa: CASSLKDRVNTEAFF
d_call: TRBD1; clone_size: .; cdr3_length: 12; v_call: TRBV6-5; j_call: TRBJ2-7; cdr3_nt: TGTGCCAGCAGACGACAGGGCTACGAGCAGTACTTC; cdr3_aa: CASRRQGYEQYF
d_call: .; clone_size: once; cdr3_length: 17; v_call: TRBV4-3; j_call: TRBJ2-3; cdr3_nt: TGCGCCAGCAGCCAGCGACTTGGCGGTGGTTTCACAGATACGCAGTATTTT; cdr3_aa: CASSQRLGGGFTDTQYF
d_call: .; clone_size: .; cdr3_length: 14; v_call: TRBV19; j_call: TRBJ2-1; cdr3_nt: TGTGCCAGTAGTCCCCAGGCGACCTACAATGAGCAGTTCTTC; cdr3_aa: CASSPQATYNEQFF
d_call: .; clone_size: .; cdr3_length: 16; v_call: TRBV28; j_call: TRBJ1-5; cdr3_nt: TGTGCCAGCATTCCCAAAGGGGTCCACAGCAATCAGCCCCAGCATTTT; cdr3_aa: CASIPKGVHSNQPQHF